Shown below are 8 T cell receptor beta chains from a single sample sequenced in a study of blood T cell repertoires in COVID-19. Sequenced by immunoSEQ multiplex PCR; TCRdb stores in-frame clones only, minus some. This table has around 170,000 clones, over 80% appearing once. Sequenced sample: peripheral blood. The source of these receptors is an older woman with COVID-19, enrolled during active disease.

The rearrangement joins TRBV6-5 to TRBJ1-1; the match to TRBD1 covers 10 bases. Germline lookup yields CDR1 MNHEY and CDR2 SVGAGI. The J segment lost 3 bases and the V segment lost 7 bases, leaving 5 bases of the junction unmatched. CDR3 size: 14 residues. CDR3 region: CASITGQGYTEAFF. The CDR3 bases are TGTGCCAGCATCACGGGACAGGGGTACACTGAAGCTTTCTTT.

The V call is TRBV9, the J call TRBJ2-4; possibly TRBD1 for D (6 bases). This CDR3 is built from 17 residues. V was shortened by 4 bases and J by 4 bases, with 21 bases between the two germline ends. In germline, CDR1 is SGDLS, CDR2 YYNGEE. The CDR3 reads CASSRRPEDSPKNIQYF. The CDR3 nucleotides read TGTGCCAGCAGCAGGCGACCCGAGGACAGCCCAAAAAACATTCAGTACTTC.

This chain connects TRBV3-1 (or the pseudogene TRBV3-2) to TRBJ1-3, with D possibly being TRBD1 (5 bases). The CDR3 is 15 residues long. Between the trimmed V and J ends, which lost 2 bases and 1 base, there was a span of 9 bases. The V gene's germline CDR1 is LGHDT and CDR2 YNNKEL (reference sequence). CDR3 sequence reads: CASSQYAGSGNTIYF. The CDR3 coding sequence is TGTGCCAGCAGCCAATACGCAGGGTCTGGAAACACCATATATTTT.

The chain's CDR3 is CASSRGEQYF. Written as DNA, the CDR3 is TGTGCCAGCAGTAGGGGGGAGCAGTACTTC. The chain has TRBV2 and TRBJ2-7, with a tentative D call TRBD1 (6 bases). V was clipped by 5 bases and J by 7 bases, with 6 bases between them. Per germline, CDR1 SNHLY and CDR2 FYNNEI. The CDR3 is made up of 10 amino acids.

This clone was counted once. The chain couples TRBV11-2 to TRBJ1-4; D is possibly TRBD1 (6 bases). CDR3 size: 15 residues. Germline values: CDR1 SGHAT, CDR2 FQNNGV. V was cut by 2 bases and J by 10 bases, with 17 bases left in between. The CDR3 is CASSLSSGGIGKLFF. The CDR3 DNA follows: TGTGCCAGCAGCTTAAGTTCGGGGGGCATAGGAAAACTGTTTTTT.

The CDR3 bases are TGCGCCAGCCGTCGACTAGCGGGAGGTCCGGGAACCACAGATACGCAGTATTTT. The encoded protein is CASRRLAGGPGTTDTQYF. The chain combines TRBV10-2 with TRBJ2-3, with TRBD2 matching 13 bases. V trimming: 8 bases; J trimming: 2 bases; junction bases outside the gene matches: 13. CDR3 size: 18 residues. Germline CDR1 is WSHSY and CDR2 is SAAADI.

The chain employs TRBV28 and TRBJ1-3, with TRBD1 matching over 9 bases. The V and J ends lost 3 bases and 2 bases, in that order; junction bases with no gene match: 5. The CDR3 is made up of 16 amino acids. Looked up from germline, CDR1 is MDHEN and CDR2 is SYDVKM. Here the CDR3 reads CASSLSTGGAGNTIYF. The CDR3 region has the DNA TGTGCCAGCAGTTTGTCTACAGGGGGCGCTGGAAACACCATATATTTT.

The chain employs TRBV15 and TRBJ1-3, with unresolved D. The CDR3 sequence is 14 residues long. The germline V gene has CDR1 LNHNV and CDR2 YYDKDF (reference sequence). With 3 bases removed from V and 0 bases from J, the gap between germline ends came to 6 bases. CDR3: CATSSGSSGNTIYF. The DNA for the CDR3 is TGTGCCACCAGCAGTGGTAGCTCTGGAAACACCATATATTTT.